A single sample is the source of the 15 T cell receptor beta chains below, sequenced in a study of tissue T cells after allogeneic stem cell transplantation. The method was immunoSEQ multiplex PCR; TCRdb's version includes in-frame clones alone and lacks a portion of them. The sample records about 17,000 clones, approximately 70% being singletons. The sample consisted of spleen. Source of these receptors: a female BALB/c mouse in good health. The strain's MHC haplotype is H2-d.

This clone turned up a few times. Mouse names are used for the genes. The CDR3 here is CASSIARAGAGNTLYF. CDR3 bases read: TGTGCCAGCAGTATAGCTAGGGCAGGGGCTGGAAATACGCTCTAT. The chain is built from TRBV19 and TRBJ1-3; possible D gene TRBD1, 6 bases. Read data end 1 residue before the CDR3 end; the end is taken from the germline J gene. The CDR3 consists of 16 residues. CDR1 is FNHDT and CDR2 is SITEND in the germline V gene (reference sequence). Trimming removed 0 bases from V and 2 bases from J, with 12 bases in between.

About this clone: Gene names follow the mouse nomenclature. The CDR3 end is not reached by the read, which stops 1 residue before it; the germline J gene fills it in. This chain connects TRBV13-1 to TRBJ1-3, with D possibly matching TRBD1 (5 bases). Germline loops: CDR1 NSHNY, CDR2 SYGAGN. The CDR3 is 13 residues long. Trimming took 5 bases from V and 0 from J, leaving 6 bases between them. CDR3 protein: CASRDTSGNTLYF. The CDR3 DNA, read in part, is TGTGCCAGCAGGGACACTTCTGGAAATACGCTCTAT.

Details on this clone: Gene names are the mouse ones. The read comes to an end 1 residue before the CDR3 does, leaving the germline J gene to fill in the end. V and J are TRBV3 and TRBJ2-1; unclear D gene. V lost 0 bases and J lost 0, with 15 bases in between. The length of the CDR3 is 18 residues. Germline values: CDR1 SNHLY, CDR2 FYNGKV (reference sequence). The sequenced part of the CDR3 DNA is TGTGCCAGCAGCTTAGCGCTAAACAACAATTATAACTATGCTGAGCAGTTC. This sequence encodes CASSLALNNNYNYAEQF. The whole CDR3 is CASSLALNNNYNYAEQFF. The variable domain in full, with the rest retrieved from reference TRBV3 and TRBJ2-1, is GPKVLQIPSHQIIDMGQMVTLNCDPVSNHLYFYWYKQILGQQMEFLVNFYNGKVMEKSKLFKDQFSVERPDGSYFTLKIQPTALEDSAVYFCASSLALNNNYNYAEQFFGPGTRLTVL.

Turning to this clone: All gene names here are mouse names. The DNA ends 1 residue before the CDR3 does, and the rest of the CDR3 is filled in from the germline J gene. The chain combines TRBV2 with TRBJ2-5; TRBD2 is a possible D gene (6 bases). Trimming removed 2 bases from V and 0 bases from J, with 9 bases in between. CDR1 LGHNA and CDR2 YSYQKL come from the germline V gene. The CDR3 is 15 residues long. The CDR3 bases that were read are TGTGCCAGCAGCCAAACTGGGAGTAACCAAGACACCCAGTAC. Encoded protein: CASSQTGSNQDTQY. The whole CDR3 sequence reads CASSQTGSNQDTQYF.

On this clone: These gene names are mouse names. The read ends 1 residue early relative to the CDR3; the germline J gene fills the gap. The chain combines TRBV31 with TRBJ1-2; TRBD1 matches at 7 bases. CDR1 is GKSSPN, CDR2 SITVG, per germline. The CDR3 runs to 13 residues. After removal of 4 bases from V and 0 bases from J, the junction contained 2 bases not matched to a gene. The CDR3 bases that were read are TGTGCCTGGAAACAGGGGTCAAACTCCGACTACACC. This gives the protein CAWKQGSNSDYT. The CDR3 in full is CAWKQGSNSDYTF.

Worth noting for this clone: These gene names are mouse names. The part of the CDR3 DNA that was read is TGTGCCAGCAGTGACCGGGACAGGGCCTATGCTGAGCAGTTC. This translates into CASSDRDRAYAEQF. The full CDR3 reads CASSDRDRAYAEQFF. The chain is built from TRBV13-3 and TRBJ2-1, with 9 positions matching TRBD1. The missing CDR3 end, 1 residue past where the read stops, is filled in from the germline J gene. Germline trimming cut 2 bases from V and 3 bases from J; bases unmatched to any gene: 3. The CDR3 contains 15 residues. Looked up from germline, CDR1 is NNHDY and CDR2 is SYVADS.

In its sample, this clone was seen a few times. Mouse gene names and germline throughout. Coverage ceases 1 residue before the CDR3 finishes, and the germline J gene fills in the end. The genes are TRBV4 and TRBJ2-7; no clear D. CDR3 length: 14 residues. Trimming took 4 bases from V and 0 from J, leaving 10 bases between them. Germline V gene data show CDR1 as LGHDT and CDR2 as YNNKQL (reference sequence). Partial CDR3 DNA: TGTGCCAGCAGCTCGGACGAATACTCCTATGAACAGTAC. Residues: CASSSDEYSYEQY. In full, the CDR3 reads CASSSDEYSYEQYF.

This clone was seen only once. All gene names here are mouse names. The CDR3 is cut off 1 residue early in the read; its end comes from the germline J gene. The chain is built from TRBV5 and TRBJ2-5; D not certain. This CDR3 is built from 11 residues. Germline assignment: CDR1 LGHNA and CDR2 YNLKQL (reference sequence). V dropped 7 bases and J dropped 2 bases, with 4 bases sitting between them. CDR3 in amino acids: CASIGQDTQYF. The part of the CDR3 DNA that was read is TGTGCCAGCATTGGCCAAGACACCCAGTAC.

For this clone: Germline and genes here are mouse. The read falls 1 residue short of the CDR3 end, and the missing part is taken from the germline J gene. The chain carries TRBV5 and TRBJ1-6; 7 positions agree with TRBD1. TRBJ1-6 is known as an ORF, though its function is uncertain. J was trimmed by 5 bases and V by 4 bases; bases with no gene match: 5. Per the germline V gene, CDR1 is LGHNA and CDR2 is YNLKQL (reference sequence). There are 15 residues in the CDR3. CDR3 region: CASSLRDRDNSPLYF. The part of the CDR3 DNA that was read is TGTGCCAGCAGCCTCCGGGACAGAGATAATTCGCCCCTCTAC.

A word on this clone: Genes here carry mouse names. The read terminates 1 residue before the CDR3 end, so the remaining end is supplied by the germline J gene. The rearrangement joins TRBV13-3 to TRBJ2-2, with 7 bases matching TRBD2. The CDR3 loop spans 15 amino acids. Germline loops: CDR1 NNHDY, CDR2 SYVADS. Trimming took 3 bases from V and 0 from J; bases not matched to a gene: 2. CDR3 bases read: TGTGCCAGCAGTGCCACTGGGGCAAACACCGGGCAGCTCTAC. Translating it yields CASSATGANTGQLY. The whole CDR3 protein reads CASSATGANTGQLYF.

This clone was seen a few times. The listed genes are named as in mouse. The read terminates 1 residue before the CDR3 end, so the remaining end is supplied by the germline J gene. This rearrangement joins TRBV4 to TRBJ2-1, with 10 bases matching TRBD2. The CDR3 runs to 14 residues. Germline CDR1 is LGHDT and CDR2 is YNNKQL (reference sequence). V lost 6 bases, J lost 6 bases, and 5 bases stayed unmatched. Incomplete CDR3 DNA: TGTGCCAGCAGAAATCTGGGGGGGCGTGCTGAGCAGTTC. It is translated as CASRNLGGRAEQF. The complete CDR3 protein is CASRNLGGRAEQFF.

As regards this clone: The germline and genes are mouse ones. The CDR3 goes on 1 residue after the read ends, and that part is filled in from the germline J gene. The rearrangement uses TRBV5 and TRBJ2-2, with 10 bases that match TRBD2. Trimming took 0 bases from V and 0 from J; bases not matched to a gene: 4. The CDR3 is 18 residues long. In germline, CDR1 is LGHNA, CDR2 YNLKQL (reference sequence). The covered CDR3 bases are TGTGCCAGCAGCCAAGATTACTGGGGGGGGTCAAACACCGGGCAGCTCTAC. Its translation is CASSQDYWGGSNTGQLY. The whole CDR3 sequence reads CASSQDYWGGSNTGQLYF.

In its sample, this clone was seen a few times. Germline and genes here are mouse. The read is 1 residue too short to cover the CDR3 end, so that end is filled in from the germline J gene. The chain uses TRBV13-1 and TRBJ2-7; a possible D gene is TRBD1 (5 bases). Germline V lookup: CDR1 NSHNY, CDR2 SYGAGN. The V and J ends lost 0 bases and 3 bases respectively, with 7 bases between them. This CDR3 is 13 amino acids long. CDR3 DNA (partial): TGTGCCAGCAGTGATGAACAGGACTATGAACAGTAC. Protein sequence: CASSDEQDYEQY. In full, the CDR3 is CASSDEQDYEQYF.

A note on this clone: The genes are named according to mouse. The read ends 1 residue before the CDR3 terminus; that terminus is restored from the germline J gene. The rearrangement links TRBV29 to TRBJ1-2; 9 nucleotides match TRBD1. There are 14 residues in the CDR3. The V gene end was trimmed by 5 bases and the J gene end by 3 bases; junction bases not matched to a gene: 4. The germline V gene has CDR1 MSHET and CDR2 SYDVDS. CDR3 loop: CASSLQGADSDYTF. Incomplete CDR3 DNA: TGTGCTAGCAGTCTACAGGGGGCCGACTCCGACTACACC.

A word on this clone: Genes and germline are mouse. The observed sequence ends 1 residue before the CDR3 terminus, with the missing tail filled in from the germline J gene. The gene calls are TRBV31 and TRBJ1-4; possibly TRBD1 for D (6 bases). Germline V gives CDR1 GKSSPN, CDR2 SITVG. The CDR3 length is 14 residues. V was clipped by 3 bases and J by 3 bases, with 11 bases between them. CDR3 DNA, as far as it was read: TGTGCCTGGAGGACCGGGACACCCAACGAAAGATTATTT. Amino acids: CAWRTGTPNERLF. The full CDR3 protein reads CAWRTGTPNERLFF.